This T cell receptor (beta chain) was found in a study of human T cells and chemical hapten exposure. Study at large: Once 0.01% DPC had been applied to the upper back by patch test, readings were taken at 6 days. Yields of TCR per sample differed, chiefly owing to small differences in pooled library volume. Broader study findings: Significantly greater numbers of large CDR3 similarity clusters came from expanded TCRs than from controls.

The time point: patch test 1, 2 weeks after DPC sensitization. Treatment defined: therapeutic diphenylcyclopropenone sensitization with weekly scalp DPC. The authors extracted total RNA from unfractionated whole blood. The sample holds many counts of this clonotype. Antigen specificity is unknown. The V end was cut by 4 bases, the J end by 0 bases, with 7 bases between. The CDR3 extends over 14 amino acids. In germline, CDR1 is MNHEY, CDR2 SVGEGT. One entry per CDR3 protein results from TCRdb running MiXCR on the RACE reads. This sample has roughly 80,000 distinct CDR3 sequences; about 11% occur once, and the top ten carry around 4.5%.

The rearrangement joins TRBV6-2 or TRBV6-3 to TRBJ1-5; D unclear. Sequences were derived from whole blood, sampled in connection with sensitization to the hapten diphenylcyclopropenone (DPC). This clonotype originated in a woman in her fifties or sixties with alopecia areata. Some clones in this sample may be carry-over from other donors' samples. The CDR3 spells CASSSGNSNQPQHF. The CDR3 DNA reads as TGTGCCAGCAGTTCTGGCAATAGCAATCAGCCCCAGCATTTT.